A selection of T cell receptor beta chains follows, all from one sample in a study of T cell responses to AZD1222 COVID-19 vaccine. Sequencing was performed with immunoSEQ multiplex PCR; in TCRdb, only in-frame clones are kept and a portion is missing. The sample lists under 95,000 clones; around 90% were seen once. The sequencing here drew on peripheral blood, taken on day 0 of AZD1222 vaccination. The source of these receptors is an adult in good health. CDR3s include the opening cysteine and the closing phenylalanine or tryptophan. A D gene is named only where the DNA matches it firmly. Expanded clones get a size class; other rows say once, few or many, or leave the size out.

j_gene: TRBJ2-1
len: 14
v_gene: TRBV9
abundance: few
d_gene: TRBD1
CDR3nt: TGTGCCAGCAGCCCGGGACAGGGGGCCTATGAGCAGTTCTTC
CDR3aa: CASSPGQGAYEQFF

j_gene: TRBJ1-2
len: 15
v_gene: TRBV5-6
abundance: .
d_gene: .
CDR3nt: TGTGCCAGCAGCTCCACCGGGACACCAAACTATGGCTACACCTTC
CDR3aa: CASSSTGTPNYGYTF

j_gene: TRBJ2-7
len: 14
v_gene: TRBV29-1
abundance: .
d_gene: TRBD1
CDR3nt: TGCAGCGTTGGGGACAGGGGACTCTCCTACGAGCAGTACTTC
CDR3aa: CSVGDRGLSYEQYF

j_gene: TRBJ2-1
len: 15
v_gene: TRBV19
abundance: .
d_gene: TRBD2
CDR3nt: TGTGCCAGTAGTGTACTAGCGGGGGGTACGAATGAGCAGTTCTTC
CDR3aa: CASSVLAGGTNEQFF

j_gene: TRBJ1-1
len: 14
v_gene: TRBV18
abundance: once
d_gene: .
CDR3nt: TGTGCCAGCTCACCACCGTCCAAGAACACTGAAGCTTTCTTT
CDR3aa: CASSPPSKNTEAFF

j_gene: TRBJ1-2
len: 12
v_gene: TRBV12-3/TRBV12-4
abundance: once
d_gene: .
CDR3nt: TGTGCCAGCAGCCCCGTGGGTGGTCGCTACACCTTC
CDR3aa: CASSPVGGRYTF

j_gene: TRBJ1-2
len: 15
v_gene: TRBV6-5
abundance: .
d_gene: TRBD1
CDR3nt: TGTGCCAGCAGTTACACCGGGACAGGGGGACGTGGCTACACCTTC
CDR3aa: CASSYTGTGGRGYTF

j_gene: TRBJ2-4
len: 15
v_gene: TRBV3-1/TRBV3-2
abundance: once
d_gene: TRBD2
CDR3nt: TGTGCCAGCAGCCAAGATGCTAGCGGGACCAACATTCAGTACTTC
CDR3aa: CASSQDASGTNIQYF

j_gene: TRBJ2-2
len: 19
v_gene: TRBV3-1/TRBV3-2
abundance: .
d_gene: .
CDR3nt: TGTGCCAGCAGCCAAATCACTAGAGCCCCACGAGTAAACACCGGGGAGCTGTTTTTT
CDR3aa: CASSQITRAPRVNTGELFF

j_gene: TRBJ2-7
len: 16
v_gene: TRBV19
abundance: .
d_gene: .
CDR3nt: TGTGCCAGTGGCAGCCCGGGACTCCCTAGTTCTACGGAGCAGTACTTC
CDR3aa: CASGSPGLPSSTEQYF

j_gene: TRBJ2-2
len: 14
v_gene: TRBV20-1
abundance: .
d_gene: .
CDR3nt: TGCAGTGCTAGTCCGGGAGTTCGGACCGGGGAGCTGTTTTTT
CDR3aa: CSASPGVRTGELFF

j_gene: TRBJ1-2
len: 13
v_gene: TRBV7-9
abundance: .
d_gene: .
CDR3nt: TGTGCCAGCAGCTTAGACGGAGGGCTTGGCTACACCTTC
CDR3aa: CASSLDGGLGYTF

j_gene: TRBJ1-4
len: 13
v_gene: TRBV5-6
abundance: .
d_gene: .
CDR3nt: TGTGCCAGCAGCTTGTCAGAGAATGAAAAACTGTTTTTT
CDR3aa: CASSLSENEKLFF

j_gene: TRBJ2-7
len: 15
v_gene: TRBV29-1
abundance: .
d_gene: TRBD1
CDR3nt: TGCAGCGCCTCCGCCGGGACAGGGGGACCCTACGAGCAGTACTTC
CDR3aa: CSASAGTGGPYEQYF

j_gene: TRBJ2-7
len: 11
v_gene: TRBV30
abundance: .
d_gene: .
CDR3nt: TGTGCCTGGAGTAACTCCTACGAGCAGTACTTC
CDR3aa: CAWSNSYEQYF

j_gene: TRBJ1-1
len: 16
v_gene: TRBV19
abundance: .
d_gene: .
CDR3nt: TGTGCCAGTAGTATGACTTTTTTTGGGAGGAACACTGAAGCTTTCTTT
CDR3aa: CASSMTFFGRNTEAFF

j_gene: TRBJ2-7
len: 16
v_gene: TRBV7-2
abundance: .
d_gene: .
CDR3nt: TGTGCCAGCAGCTTCACCCGGGACGTATCGGCCTACGAGCAGTACTTC
CDR3aa: CASSFTRDVSAYEQYF

j_gene: TRBJ2-2
len: 16
v_gene: TRBV3-1/TRBV3-2
abundance: .
d_gene: TRBD2
CDR3nt: TGTGCCAGCAGCCAATGGCGGGGGGGCAACACCGGGGAGCTGTTTTTT
CDR3aa: CASSQWRGGNTGELFF

j_gene: TRBJ2-4
len: 18
v_gene: TRBV11-2
abundance: .
d_gene: TRBD2
CDR3nt: TGTGCCAGCAGCTTAGGTTTTAGCGGGGGGGCCCCCAAAAACATTCAGTACTTC
CDR3aa: CASSLGFSGGAPKNIQYF

j_gene: TRBJ2-7
len: 17
v_gene: TRBV6-2/TRBV6-3
abundance: .
d_gene: .
CDR3nt: TGTGCCAGCAGTTACCTACCGACCCCGAGGGGCTCCTACGAGCAGTACTTC
CDR3aa: CASSYLPTPRGSYEQYF

j_gene: TRBJ1-5
len: 14
v_gene: TRBV24-1
abundance: once
d_gene: .
CDR3nt: TGTGCCACCAGTGGCACACAGGTGAATCAGCCCCAGCATTTT
CDR3aa: CATSGTQVNQPQHF

j_gene: TRBJ1-1
len: 16
v_gene: TRBV4-3
abundance: .
d_gene: TRBD1
CDR3nt: TGCGCCAGCAGCCAAGATTGGGCAGGGGGCAACACTGAAGCTTTCTTT
CDR3aa: CASSQDWAGGNTEAFF